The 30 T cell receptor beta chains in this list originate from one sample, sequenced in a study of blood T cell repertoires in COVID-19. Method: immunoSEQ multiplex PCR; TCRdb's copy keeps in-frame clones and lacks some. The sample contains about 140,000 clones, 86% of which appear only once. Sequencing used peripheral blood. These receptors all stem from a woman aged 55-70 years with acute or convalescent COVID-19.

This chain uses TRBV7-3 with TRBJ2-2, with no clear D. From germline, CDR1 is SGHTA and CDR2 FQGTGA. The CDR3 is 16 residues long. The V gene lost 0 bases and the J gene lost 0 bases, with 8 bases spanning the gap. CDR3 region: CASSLTFPANTGELFF. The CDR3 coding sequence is TGTGCCAGCAGCTTAACATTTCCCGCGAACACCGGGGAGCTGTTTTTT.

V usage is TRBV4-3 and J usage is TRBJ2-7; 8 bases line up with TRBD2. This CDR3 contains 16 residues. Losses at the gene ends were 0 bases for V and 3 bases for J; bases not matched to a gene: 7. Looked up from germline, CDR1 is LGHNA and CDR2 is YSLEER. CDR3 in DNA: TGCGCCAGCAGCCAAGATCGGGCGGGGGGCGGCTACGAGCAGTACTTC. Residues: CASSQDRAGGGYEQYF.

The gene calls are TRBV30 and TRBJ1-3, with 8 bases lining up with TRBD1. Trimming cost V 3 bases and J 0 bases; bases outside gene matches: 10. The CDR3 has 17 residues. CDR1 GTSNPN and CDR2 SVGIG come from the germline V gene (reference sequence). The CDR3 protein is CAWSELRTGLSGNTIYF. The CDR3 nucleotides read TGTGCCTGGAGCGAATTAAGGACAGGGCTCTCTGGAAACACCATATATTTT.

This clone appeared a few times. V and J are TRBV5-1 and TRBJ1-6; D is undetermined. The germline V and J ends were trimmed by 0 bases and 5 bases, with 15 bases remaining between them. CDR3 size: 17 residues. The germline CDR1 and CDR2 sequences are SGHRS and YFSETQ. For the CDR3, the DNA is TGCGCCAGCAGCTTGGCAGTTAAGGCGGGGAATAATTCACCCCTCCACTTT. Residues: CASSLAVKAGNNSPLHF.

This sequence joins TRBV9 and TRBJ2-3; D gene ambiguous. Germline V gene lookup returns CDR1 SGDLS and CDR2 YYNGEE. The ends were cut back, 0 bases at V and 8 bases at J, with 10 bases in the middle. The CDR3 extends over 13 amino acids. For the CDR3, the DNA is TGTGCCAGCAGCGTAGCTACGACGGGTACGCAGTATTTT. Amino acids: CASSVATTGTQYF.

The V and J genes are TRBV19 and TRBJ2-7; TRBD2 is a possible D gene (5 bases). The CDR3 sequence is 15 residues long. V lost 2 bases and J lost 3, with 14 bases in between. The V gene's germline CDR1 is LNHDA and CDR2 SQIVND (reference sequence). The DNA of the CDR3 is TGTGCCAGTAGTATATCGGGGTCTCGACGCTACGAGCAGTACTTC. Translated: CASSISGSRRYEQYF.

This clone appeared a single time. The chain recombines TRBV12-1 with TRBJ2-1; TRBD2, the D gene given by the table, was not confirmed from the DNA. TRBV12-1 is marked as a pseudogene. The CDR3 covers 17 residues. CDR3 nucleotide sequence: TGTGCCAGCAGCTTTGGAAGACTAGCGGGGGGTAACAATGAGCAGTTCTTC. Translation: CASSFGRLAGGNNEQFF.

CDR3 in DNA: TGTGCCTCCTCGCCAGGGGGCGGCTACAATGAGCAGTTCTTC. It yields the protein CASSPGGGYNEQFF. The chain has TRBV7-3 and TRBJ2-1, with 8 nucleotides matching TRBD1. The CDR3 runs 14 residues. The V gene's germline CDR1 is SGHTA and CDR2 FQGTGA. Trimming cost V 11 bases and J 3 bases; bases outside gene matches: 9. The variable domain in full, completed from reference TRBV7-3 and TRBJ2-1, reads GAGVSQTPSNKVTEKGKYVELRCDPISGHTALYWYRQSLGQGPEFLIYFQGTGAADDSGLPNDRFFAVRPEGSVSTLKIQRTERGDSAVYLCASSPGGGYNEQFFGPGTRLTVL.

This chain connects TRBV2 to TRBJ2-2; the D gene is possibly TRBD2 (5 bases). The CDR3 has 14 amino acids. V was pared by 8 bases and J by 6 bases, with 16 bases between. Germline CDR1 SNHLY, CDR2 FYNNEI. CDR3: CASSEDGVAGELFF. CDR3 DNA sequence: TGTGCCAGCTCGGAGGACGGGGTAGCCGGGGAGCTGTTTTTT.

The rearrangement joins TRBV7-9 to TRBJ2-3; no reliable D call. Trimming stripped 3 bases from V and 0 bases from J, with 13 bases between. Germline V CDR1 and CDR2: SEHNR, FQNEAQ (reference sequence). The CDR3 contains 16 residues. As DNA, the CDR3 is TGTGCCAGCAGCTTGGGTATCGACAAAAGCACAGATACGCAGTATTTT. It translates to CASSLGIDKSTDTQYF.

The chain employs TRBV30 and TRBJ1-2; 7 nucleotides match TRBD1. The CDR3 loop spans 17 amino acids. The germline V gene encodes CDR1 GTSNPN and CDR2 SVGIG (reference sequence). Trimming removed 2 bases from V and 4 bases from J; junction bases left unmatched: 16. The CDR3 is CAWSYGFTGETTYGYTF. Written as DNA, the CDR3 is TGTGCCTGGAGTTATGGATTTACAGGGGAGACGACCTATGGCTACACCTTC.

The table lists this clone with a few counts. CDR3 in amino acids: CSASRGGSYNEQFF. The CDR3 DNA follows: TGCAGTGCTAGTCGGGGGGGGTCCTACAATGAGCAGTTCTTC. The gene calls are TRBV20-1 and TRBJ2-1, with 8 bases matching TRBD2. V shed 3 bases, J shed 1 base, and the junction held 2 bases outside the gene matches. The CDR3 sequence is 14 residues long. Germline lookup yields CDR1 DFQATT and CDR2 SNEGSKA (reference sequence).

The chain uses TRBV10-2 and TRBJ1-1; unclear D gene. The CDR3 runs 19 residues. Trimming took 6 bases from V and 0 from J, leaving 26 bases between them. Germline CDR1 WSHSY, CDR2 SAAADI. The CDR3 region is CASRGRDQTGVLMNTEAFF. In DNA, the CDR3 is TGCGCCAGCAGGGGAAGGGATCAGACGGGAGTCCTTATGAACACTGAAGCTTTCTTT.

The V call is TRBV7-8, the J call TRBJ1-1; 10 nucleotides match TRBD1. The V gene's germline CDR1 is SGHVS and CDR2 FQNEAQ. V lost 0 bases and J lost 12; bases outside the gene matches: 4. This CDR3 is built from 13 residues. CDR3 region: CASSLARTGGTFF. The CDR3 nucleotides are TGTGCCAGCAGCTTAGCCCGGACAGGGGGGACTTTCTTT.

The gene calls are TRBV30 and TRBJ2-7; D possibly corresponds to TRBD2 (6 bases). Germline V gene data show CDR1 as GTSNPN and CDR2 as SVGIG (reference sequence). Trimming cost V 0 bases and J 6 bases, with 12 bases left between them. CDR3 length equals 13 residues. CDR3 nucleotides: TGTGCCTGGAGTGTGGCGGGGATCCGCGAGCAGTACTTC. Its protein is CAWSVAGIREQYF.

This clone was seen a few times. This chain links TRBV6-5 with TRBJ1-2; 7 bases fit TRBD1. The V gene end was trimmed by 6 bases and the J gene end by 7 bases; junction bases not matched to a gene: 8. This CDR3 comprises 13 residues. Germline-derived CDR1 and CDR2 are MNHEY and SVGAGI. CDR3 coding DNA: TGTGCCAGCAGAATGGGACAGAAGGGTGGCTACACCTTC. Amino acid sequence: CASRMGQKGGYTF.

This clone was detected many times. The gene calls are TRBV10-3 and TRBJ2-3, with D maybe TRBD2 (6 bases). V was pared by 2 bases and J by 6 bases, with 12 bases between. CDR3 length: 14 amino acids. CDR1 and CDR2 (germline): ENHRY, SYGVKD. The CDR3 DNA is TGTGCCATCAGTGAGGCAGGAGGGTTGGATACGCAGTATTTT. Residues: CAISEAGGLDTQYF.

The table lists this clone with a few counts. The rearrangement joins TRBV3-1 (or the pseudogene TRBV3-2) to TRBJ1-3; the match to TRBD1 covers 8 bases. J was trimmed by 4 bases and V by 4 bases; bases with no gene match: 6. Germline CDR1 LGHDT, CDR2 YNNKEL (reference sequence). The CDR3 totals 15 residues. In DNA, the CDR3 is TGTGCCAGCAGCCGACCGACAGGGGCAGGAAACACCATATATTTT. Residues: CASSRPTGAGNTIYF.

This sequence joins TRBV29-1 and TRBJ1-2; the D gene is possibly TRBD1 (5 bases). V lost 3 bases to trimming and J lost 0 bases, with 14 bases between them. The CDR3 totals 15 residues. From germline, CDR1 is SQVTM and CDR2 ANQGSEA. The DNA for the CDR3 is TGCAGCGTTGAGGACCGGCAGGGCGCTAACTATGGCTACACCTTC. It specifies CSVEDRQGANYGYTF.

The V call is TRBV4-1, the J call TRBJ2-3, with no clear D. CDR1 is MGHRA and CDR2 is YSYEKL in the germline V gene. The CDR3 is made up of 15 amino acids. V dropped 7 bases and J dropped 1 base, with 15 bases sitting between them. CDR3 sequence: CASNPQVVGTDTQYF. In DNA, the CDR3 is TGCGCCAGCAACCCGCAGGTGGTCGGCACAGATACGCAGTATTTT.

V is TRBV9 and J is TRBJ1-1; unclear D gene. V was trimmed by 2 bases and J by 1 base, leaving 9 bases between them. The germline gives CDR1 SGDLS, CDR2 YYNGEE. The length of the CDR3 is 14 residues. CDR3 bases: TGTGCCAGCAGCGTTGCTCAGAAGAACACTGAAGCTTTCTTT. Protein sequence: CASSVAQKNTEAFF.

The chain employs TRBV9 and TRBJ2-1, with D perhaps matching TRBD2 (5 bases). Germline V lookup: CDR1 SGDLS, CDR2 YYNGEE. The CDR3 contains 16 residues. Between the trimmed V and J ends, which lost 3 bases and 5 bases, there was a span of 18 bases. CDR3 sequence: CASSALLSGSHNEQFF. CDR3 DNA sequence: TGTGCCAGCAGCGCCCTTCTATCGGGGAGCCACAATGAGCAGTTCTTC.

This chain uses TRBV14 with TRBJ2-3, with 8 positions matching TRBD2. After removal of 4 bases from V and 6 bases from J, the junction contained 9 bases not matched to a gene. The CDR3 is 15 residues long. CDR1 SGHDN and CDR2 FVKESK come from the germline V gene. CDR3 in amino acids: CASSPERGSRDTQYF. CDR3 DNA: TGTGCCAGCAGCCCTGAGCGGGGGTCACGCGATACGCAGTATTTT. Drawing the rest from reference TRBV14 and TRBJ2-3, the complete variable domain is EAGVTQFPSHSVIEKGQTVTLRCDPISGHDNLYWYRRVMGKEIKFLLHFVKESKQDESGMPNNRFLAERTGGTYSTLKVQPAELEDSGVYFCASSPERGSRDTQYFGPGTRLTVL.

CDR3 coding DNA: TGCAGCGGAGTAGCGGGGGGGAGCACAGATACGCAGTATTTT. This translates into CSGVAGGSTDTQYF. The chain uses TRBV29-1 and TRBJ2-3; TRBD2 agrees at 11 bases. With 7 bases clipped from V and 0 bases from J, the junction kept 3 bases outside the gene matches. The CDR3 spans 14 residues. Germline V gene sequence: CDR1 SQVTM, CDR2 ANQGSEA.

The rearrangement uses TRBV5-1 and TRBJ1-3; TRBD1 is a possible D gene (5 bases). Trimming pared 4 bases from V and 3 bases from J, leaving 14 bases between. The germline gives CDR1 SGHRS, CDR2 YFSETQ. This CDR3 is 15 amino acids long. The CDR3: CASSGRQGGGNTIYF. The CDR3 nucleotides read TGCGCCAGCAGCGGGCGGCAGGGAGGTGGAAACACCATATATTTT. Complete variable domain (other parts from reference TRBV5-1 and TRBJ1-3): KAGVTQTPRYLIKTRGQQVTLSCSPISGHRSVSWYQQTPGQGLQFLFEYFSETQRNKGNFPGRFSGRQFSNSRSEMNVSTLELGDSALYLCASSGRQGGGNTIYFGEGSWLTVV.

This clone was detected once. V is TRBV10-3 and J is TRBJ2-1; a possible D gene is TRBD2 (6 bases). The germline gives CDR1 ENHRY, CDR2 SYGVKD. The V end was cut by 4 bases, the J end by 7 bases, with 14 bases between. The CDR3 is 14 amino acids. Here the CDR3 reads CAISVVGGRNEQFF. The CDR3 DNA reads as TGTGCCATCAGTGTAGTCGGGGGAAGGAATGAGCAGTTCTTC.

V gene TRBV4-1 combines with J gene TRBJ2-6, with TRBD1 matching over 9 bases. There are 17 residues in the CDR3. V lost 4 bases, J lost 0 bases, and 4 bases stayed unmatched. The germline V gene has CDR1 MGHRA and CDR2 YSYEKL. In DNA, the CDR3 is TGCGCCAGCAGCCCGGGACAGGGATCCTCTGGGGCCAACGTCCTGACTTTC. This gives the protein CASSPGQGSSGANVLTF.

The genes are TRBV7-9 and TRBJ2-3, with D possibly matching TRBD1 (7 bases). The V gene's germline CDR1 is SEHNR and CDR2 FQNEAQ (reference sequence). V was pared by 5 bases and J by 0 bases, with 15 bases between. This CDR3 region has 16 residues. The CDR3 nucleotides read TGTGCCAGCAGCCCCCCAGGGGGGAGAAGCACAGATACGCAGTATTTT. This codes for CASSPPGGRSTDTQYF.

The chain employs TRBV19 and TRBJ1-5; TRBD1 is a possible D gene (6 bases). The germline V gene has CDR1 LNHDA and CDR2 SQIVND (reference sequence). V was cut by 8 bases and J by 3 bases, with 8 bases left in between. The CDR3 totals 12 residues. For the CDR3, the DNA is TGTGCCAGTGGACAGTTCAATCAGCCCCAGCATTTT. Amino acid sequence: CASGQFNQPQHF.

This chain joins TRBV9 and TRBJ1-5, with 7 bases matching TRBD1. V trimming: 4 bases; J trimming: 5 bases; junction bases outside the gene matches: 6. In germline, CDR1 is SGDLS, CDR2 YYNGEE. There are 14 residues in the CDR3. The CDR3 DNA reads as TGTGCCAGCAGCCCCAGGGGGTCGGATCAGCCCCAGCATTTT. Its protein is CASSPRGSDQPQHF.